This is a list of T cell receptor beta chains from one sample in a study of blood T cell repertoires in COVID-19. The method was immunoSEQ multiplex PCR; TCRdb's version includes in-frame clones alone and lacks a portion of them. The table has approximately 300,000 clones, around 82% seen once. The sample comprised peripheral blood. The receptors derive from a human donor with COVID-19, enrolled during active disease. The donor label of this sample is uncertain. Each CDR3 is given with its conserved first and last residue. The D gene is left open where the match is weak. Size tells how often a clone was seen (once, few, many) or the class of an expanded clone, and some rows leave it out.

>TRBV19|-|-|TRBJ1-2
CAVSQGTGGYGYTF
TGTGCCGTATCGCAGGGAACGGGTGGCTATGGCTACACCTTC
>TRBV30|-|TRBD1|TRBJ1-5
CAWMEQGGFNQPQHF
TGTGCCTGGATGGAACAGGGGGGCTTCAATCAGCCCCAGCATTTT
>TRBV27|few|-|TRBJ2-7
CASSLGPGDYEQYF
TGTGCCAGCAGTTTGGGGCCGGGGGACTACGAGCAGTACTTC
>TRBV5-1|-|-|TRBJ2-7
CASSSQRADYEQYF
TGCGCCAGCAGCTCCCAACGAGCGGACTACGAGCAGTACTTC
>TRBV7-9|once|TRBD2|TRBJ2-7
CASSLYTSGRYEQYF
TGTGCCAGCAGCTTATACACTAGCGGGAGGTACGAGCAGTACTTC
>TRBV18|once|TRBD1|TRBJ1-2
CASSPTQIGGTGHNYGYTF
TGTGCCAGCTCACCGACTCAGATTGGTGGGACAGGACATAACTATGGCTACACCTTC
>TRBV18|-|TRBD1|TRBJ1-5
CASSPQGQGAGGNQPQHF
TGTGCCAGCTCACCACAAGGACAGGGGGCAGGAGGCAATCAGCCCCAGCATTTT
>TRBV30|-|-|TRBJ1-5
CAWSVQGVEPQHF
TGTGCCTGGAGTGTACAAGGGGTGGAGCCCCAGCATTTT
>TRBV18|-|TRBD2|TRBJ2-3
CASSPRSSGTTDTQYF
TGTGCCAGCTCACCAAGGTCTAGCGGTACTACAGATACGCAGTATTTT
>TRBV7-9|-|-|TRBJ1-3
CASSRQTVSSGNTIYF
TGTGCCAGCAGCAGACAGACAGTTAGCTCTGGAAACACCATATATTTT
>TRBV5-4|-|TRBD2|TRBJ2-7
CASSLDSGSYEQYF
TGTGCCAGCAGCTTGGACAGCGGGAGCTACGAGCAGTACTTC
>TRBV10-3|-|TRBD2|TRBJ2-7
CAISPGLADSRSSYEQYF
TGTGCCATCAGTCCGGGACTAGCGGATTCTCGAAGCTCCTACGAGCAGTACTTC
>TRBV4-1|-|-|TRBJ1-1
CASSQEGTLNTEAFF
TGCGCCAGCAGCCAAGAGGGGACTTTGAACACTGAAGCTTTCTTT
>TRBV12-3/TRBV12-4|-|-|TRBJ1-1
CATRGLGVEAFF
TGTGCCACCCGGGGGTTAGGGGTTGAAGCTTTCTTT
>TRBV4-1|-|-|TRBJ2-7
CASSQDPPAGWMDEQYF
TGCGCCAGCAGCCAAGACCCCCCCGCAGGGTGGATGGACGAGCAGTACTTC
>TRBV2|once|-|TRBJ1-5
CASSADSNQPQHF
TGTGCCAGCAGTGCCGACAGTAATCAGCCCCAGCATTTT
>TRBV19|-|-|TRBJ1-1
CASSIGGGHTEAFF
TGTGCCAGTAGTATAGGGGGGGGTCACACTGAAGCTTTCTTT
>TRBV6-6|-|TRBD1|TRBJ2-3
CASSYSQGARDTQYF
TGTGCCAGCAGTTACTCTCAGGGGGCGAGAGATACGCAGTATTTT
>TRBV5-6|-|-|TRBJ2-3
CASSHTGLPDTQYF
TGTGCCAGCAGCCATACAGGTCTGCCAGATACGCAGTATTTT
>TRBV5-5|-|-|TRBJ2-1
CASSRTSETSYNEQFF
TGTGCCAGCAGCCGAACGAGCGAAACCTCATACAATGAGCAGTTCTTC
>TRBV6-6|-|TRBD1|TRBJ2-7
CASSRTGVESEQYF
TGTGCCAGCAGTAGGACAGGGGTAGAGTCCGAGCAGTACTTC
>TRBV30|-|-|TRBJ2-5
CAWKGGAQETQYF
TGTGCCTGGAAAGGGGGAGCACAAGAGACCCAGTACTTC
>TRBV10-1|-|TRBD2|TRBJ2-2
CASRSGENTGELFF
TGCGCCAGCAGGAGCGGGGAGAACACCGGGGAGCTGTTTTTT
>TRBV12-2|few|-|TRBJ1-3
CASRLVGQEAIYF
TGTGCAAGTCGCTTAGTCGGACAGGAGGCCATATATTTT
>TRBV5-5|once|TRBD1|TRBJ1-2
CASSLGQGEHYGYTF
TGTGCCAGCAGCTTGGGACAGGGGGAGCACTATGGCTACACCTTC
>TRBV29-1|-|TRBD2|TRBJ2-1
CSVATSGSYNEQFF
TGCAGCGTCGCCACTAGCGGCTCCTACAATGAGCAGTTCTTC
>TRBV6-5|-|-|TRBJ2-5
CASSYGGGETQYF
TGTGCCAGCAGTTATGGTGGCGGGGAGACCCAGTACTTC